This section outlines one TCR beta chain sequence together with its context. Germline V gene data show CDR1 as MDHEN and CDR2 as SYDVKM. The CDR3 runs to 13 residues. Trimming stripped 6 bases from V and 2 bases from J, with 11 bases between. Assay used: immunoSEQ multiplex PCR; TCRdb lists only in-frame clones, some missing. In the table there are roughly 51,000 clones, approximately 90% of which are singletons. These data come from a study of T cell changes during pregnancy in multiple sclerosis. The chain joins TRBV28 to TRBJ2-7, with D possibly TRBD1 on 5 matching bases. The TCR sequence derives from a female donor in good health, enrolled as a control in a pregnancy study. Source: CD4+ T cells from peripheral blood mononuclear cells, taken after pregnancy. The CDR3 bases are TGTGCCAGCAGCGCGACAGCTACCTACGAGCAGTACTTC. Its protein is CASSATATYEQYF.